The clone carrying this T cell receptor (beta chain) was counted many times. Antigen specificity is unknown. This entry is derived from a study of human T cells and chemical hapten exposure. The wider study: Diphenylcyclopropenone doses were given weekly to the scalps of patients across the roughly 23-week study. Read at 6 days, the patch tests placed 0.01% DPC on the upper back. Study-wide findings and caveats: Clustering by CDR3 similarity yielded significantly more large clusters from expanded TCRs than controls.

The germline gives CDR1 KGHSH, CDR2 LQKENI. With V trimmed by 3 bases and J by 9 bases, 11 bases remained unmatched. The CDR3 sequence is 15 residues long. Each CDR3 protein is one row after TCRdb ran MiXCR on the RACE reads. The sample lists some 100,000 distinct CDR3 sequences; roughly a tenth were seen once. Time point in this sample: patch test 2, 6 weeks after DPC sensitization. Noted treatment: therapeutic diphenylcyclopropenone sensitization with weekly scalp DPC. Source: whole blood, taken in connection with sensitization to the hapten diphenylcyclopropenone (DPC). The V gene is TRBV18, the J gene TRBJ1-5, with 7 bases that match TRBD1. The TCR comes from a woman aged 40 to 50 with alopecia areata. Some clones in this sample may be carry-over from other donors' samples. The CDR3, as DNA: TGTGCCAGCTCACCGGGACAGTCACTGAAGATGCCCCAGCATTTT. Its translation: CASSPGQSLKMPQHF.